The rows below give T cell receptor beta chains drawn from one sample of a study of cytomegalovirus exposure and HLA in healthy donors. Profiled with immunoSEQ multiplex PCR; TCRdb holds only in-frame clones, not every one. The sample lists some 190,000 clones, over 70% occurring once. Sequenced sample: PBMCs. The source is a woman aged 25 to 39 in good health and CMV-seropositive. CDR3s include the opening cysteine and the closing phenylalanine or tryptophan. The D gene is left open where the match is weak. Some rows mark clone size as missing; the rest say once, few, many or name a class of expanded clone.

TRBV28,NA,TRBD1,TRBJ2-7,TGTGCCAGCAATCATCCGGGACAGGGGGCTGGTGAGCAGTACTTC,CASNHPGQGAGEQYF
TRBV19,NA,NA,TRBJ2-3,TGTGCCAGTAGTATCCTCCAGGGGACAGATACGCAGTATTTT,CASSILQGTDTQYF
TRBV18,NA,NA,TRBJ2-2,TGTGCCAGCTCACCCGGATCGGGTACCACCGGGGAGCTGTTTTTT,CASSPGSGTTGELFF
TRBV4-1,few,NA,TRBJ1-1,TGCGCCAGCAGCCAAGATATTGACAAGAACACTGAAGCTTTCTTT,CASSQDIDKNTEAFF
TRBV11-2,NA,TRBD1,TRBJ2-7,TGTGCCAGCAAATCGACAGGGGGGGCCGAGCAGTACTTC,CASKSTGGAEQYF
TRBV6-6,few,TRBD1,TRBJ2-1,TGTGCCAGCAGTAAGGGACAGGGGGTAGTCGATGAGCAGTTCTTC,CASSKGQGVVDEQFF
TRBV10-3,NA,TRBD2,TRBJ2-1,TGTGCCATCAAATCCCGGGAGGGCCACAATGAGCAGTTCTTC,CAIKSREGHNEQFF
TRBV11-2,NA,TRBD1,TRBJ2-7,TGTGCCAGCAGCTTAATCGGGGGACAGGGGGTCTACGAGCAGTACTTC,CASSLIGGQGVYEQYF
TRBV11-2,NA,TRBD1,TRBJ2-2,TGTGCCAGCACCCCACTACCGGGACAGGGGTCCGGGGAGCTGTTTTTT,CASTPLPGQGSGELFF
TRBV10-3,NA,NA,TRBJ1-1,TGTGCCATCCTTGGCGGACAGCAAGTACCACATGAAGCTTTCTTT,CAILGGQQVPHEAFF
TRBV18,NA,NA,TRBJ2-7,TGTGCCAGCTCACCGTGGAGGGGTTACGAGCAGTACTTC,CASSPWRGYEQYF
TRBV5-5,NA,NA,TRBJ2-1,TGTGCCAGCAGATTAGCCAATGAGCAGTTCTTC,CASRLANEQFF
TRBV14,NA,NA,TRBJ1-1,TGTGCCAGCAGCGCGAGCATGAACACTGAAGCTTTCTTT,CASSASMNTEAFF
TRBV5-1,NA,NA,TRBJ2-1,TGCGCCAGCAGCCGCAGGGGTAATGAGCAGTTCTTC,CASSRRGNEQFF
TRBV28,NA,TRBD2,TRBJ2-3,TGTGCCAGCAGTTTCCCCACTCCTTGGACTAGCGGGAGAGGAGCAGATACGCAGTATTTT,CASSFPTPWTSGRGADTQYF
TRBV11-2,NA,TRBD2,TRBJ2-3,TGTGCCAGCAGCCAGACTAGCGGGAGAATAGATACGCAGTATTTT,CASSQTSGRIDTQYF
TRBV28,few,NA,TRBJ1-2,TGTGCCAGCAGTCCCGACGGAATACTAGGCTACACCTTC,CASSPDGILGYTF
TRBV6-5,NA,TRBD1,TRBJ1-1,TGTGCCAGCAGGGGGACAGCCACTGAAGCTTTCTTT,CASRGTATEAFF
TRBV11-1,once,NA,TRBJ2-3,TGTGCCAGCAGCTTCGACGGGCGGGGCACAGATACGCAGTATTTT,CASSFDGRGTDTQYF
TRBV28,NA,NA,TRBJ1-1,TGTGCCAGCAGTATTACAGGGAACACTGAAGCTTTCTTT,CASSITGNTEAFF
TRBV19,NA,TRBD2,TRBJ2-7,TGTGCCAGTACCTGGACTAGCGGACCCTACGAGCAGTACTTC,CASTWTSGPYEQYF
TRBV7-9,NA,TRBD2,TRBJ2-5,TGTGCCAGCAGCATAGGACTAGCGGGACAAGAGACCCAGTACTTC,CASSIGLAGQETQYF
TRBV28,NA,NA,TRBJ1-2,TGTGCCAGCACTCTGGCAGCGGGGTATGGCTACACCTTC,CASTLAAGYGYTF
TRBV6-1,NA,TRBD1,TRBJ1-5,TGTGCCAGCAGTATCCGGACAGGGGCTCAGCCCCAGCATTTT,CASSIRTGAQPQHF
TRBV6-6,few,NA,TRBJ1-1,TGTGCCAGCAGCCGAGACGAGGCGAACACTGAAGCTTTCTTT,CASSRDEANTEAFF
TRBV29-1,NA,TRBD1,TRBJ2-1,TGCAGCGCAGGGACAGGGACGAATGAGCAGTTCTTC,CSAGTGTNEQFF
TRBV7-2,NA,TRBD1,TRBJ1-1,TGTGCCAGCAGCTCCCTGGGACAGGGGTTAGGTGGAGCTTTCTTT,CASSSLGQGLGGAFF
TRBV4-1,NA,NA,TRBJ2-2,TGCGCCAGCAGCCAACCGGACACAAACACCGGGGAGCTGTTTTTT,CASSQPDTNTGELFF
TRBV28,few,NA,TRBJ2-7,TGTGCCAGCAGTTTATCAGGTCGCGAGCAGTACTTC,CASSLSGREQYF
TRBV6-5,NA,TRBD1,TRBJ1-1,TGTGCCAGCAGTTACTCGAGGGGGCAGGTTGACGCTTTCTTT,CASSYSRGQVDAFF
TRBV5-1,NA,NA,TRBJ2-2,TGCGCCAGCAGTAATCGGGTGGAGGACGGGGAGCTGTTTTTT,CASSNRVEDGELFF
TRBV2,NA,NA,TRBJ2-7,TGTGCCAGCTTCTCCCCTCAGGGCTACGAGCAGTACTTC,CASFSPQGYEQYF
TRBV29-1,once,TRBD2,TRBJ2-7,TGCAGCGTCCGGACTAGCGGGAGGTACGAGCAGTACTTC,CSVRTSGRYEQYF
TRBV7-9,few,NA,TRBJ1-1,TGTGCCAGCAGCTTAGGGGTAGCTGTAGAAGCTTTCTTT,CASSLGVAVEAFF
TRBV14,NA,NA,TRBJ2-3,TGTGCCAGCGGGCCGGGAGTTAGCACAGATACGCAGTATTTT,CASGPGVSTDTQYF
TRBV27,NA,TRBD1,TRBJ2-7,TGTGCCAGCAGTTTATACGGGACAGGTTCCTACGAGCAGTACTTC,CASSLYGTGSYEQYF
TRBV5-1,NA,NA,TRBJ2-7,TGCGCCAGCAGCTTGGCACTTGACTACGAGCAGTACTTC,CASSLALDYEQYF
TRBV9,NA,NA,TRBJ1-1,TGTGCCAGCAGCGTCACAGGGAACACTGAAGCTTTCTTT,CASSVTGNTEAFF
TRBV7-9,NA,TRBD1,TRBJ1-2,TGTGCCAGCAGCTTAGCAGGGACAGGGTGGAGCGGCTACACCTTC,CASSLAGTGWSGYTF
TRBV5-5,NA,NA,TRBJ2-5,TGTGCCAGCAGCTTGACGGAGCGGGCGATTGGGGAGACCCAGTACTTC,CASSLTERAIGETQYF
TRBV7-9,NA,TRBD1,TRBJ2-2,TGTGCCAGCAGCCCCCAGGGGGCAAACACTGGGGAGCTGTTTTTT,CASSPQGANTGELFF
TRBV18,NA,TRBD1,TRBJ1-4,TGTGCCAGCTCACCGACAGGGCGCGAAAAACTGTTTTTT,CASSPTGREKLFF
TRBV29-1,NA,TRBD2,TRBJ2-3,TGCAGCGCCGGACTAGCGGGTAGCACAGATACGCAGTATTTT,CSAGLAGSTDTQYF
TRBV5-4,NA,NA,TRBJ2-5,TGTGCCAGCAGCGGGAGGGGGCAAGAGACCCAGTACTTC,CASSGRGQETQYF
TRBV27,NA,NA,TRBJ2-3,TGTGCCGGGGCTACCCACCCCACAGATACGCAGTATTTT,CAGATHPTDTQYF
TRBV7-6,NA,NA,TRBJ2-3,TGTGCCAGCAGCTTAGGACAGGCATCTAGCACAGATACGCAGTATTTT,CASSLGQASSTDTQYF
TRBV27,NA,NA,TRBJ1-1,TGTGCCAGCAGTTTAACACCAGGGTATTTAGAAGCTTTCTTT,CASSLTPGYLEAFF
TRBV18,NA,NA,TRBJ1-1,TGTGCCAGCTCACCTTCAGGGGCGAACACTGAAGCTTTCTTT,CASSPSGANTEAFF
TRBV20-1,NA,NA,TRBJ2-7,TGCAGTGCTAGGCAGGGGTACGAGCAGTACTTC,CSARQGYEQYF
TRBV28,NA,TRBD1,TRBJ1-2,TGTGCCAGCAGTGACCCCGGACAGGGCGTAAATGGCTACACCTTC,CASSDPGQGVNGYTF
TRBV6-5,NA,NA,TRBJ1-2,TGTGCCAGCAGGTTGGCAGGGCAGGGATATGGCTACACCTTC,CASRLAGQGYGYTF
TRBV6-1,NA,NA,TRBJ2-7,TGTGCCAGCAGCATGGACAATGGCTACGAGCAGTACTTC,CASSMDNGYEQYF